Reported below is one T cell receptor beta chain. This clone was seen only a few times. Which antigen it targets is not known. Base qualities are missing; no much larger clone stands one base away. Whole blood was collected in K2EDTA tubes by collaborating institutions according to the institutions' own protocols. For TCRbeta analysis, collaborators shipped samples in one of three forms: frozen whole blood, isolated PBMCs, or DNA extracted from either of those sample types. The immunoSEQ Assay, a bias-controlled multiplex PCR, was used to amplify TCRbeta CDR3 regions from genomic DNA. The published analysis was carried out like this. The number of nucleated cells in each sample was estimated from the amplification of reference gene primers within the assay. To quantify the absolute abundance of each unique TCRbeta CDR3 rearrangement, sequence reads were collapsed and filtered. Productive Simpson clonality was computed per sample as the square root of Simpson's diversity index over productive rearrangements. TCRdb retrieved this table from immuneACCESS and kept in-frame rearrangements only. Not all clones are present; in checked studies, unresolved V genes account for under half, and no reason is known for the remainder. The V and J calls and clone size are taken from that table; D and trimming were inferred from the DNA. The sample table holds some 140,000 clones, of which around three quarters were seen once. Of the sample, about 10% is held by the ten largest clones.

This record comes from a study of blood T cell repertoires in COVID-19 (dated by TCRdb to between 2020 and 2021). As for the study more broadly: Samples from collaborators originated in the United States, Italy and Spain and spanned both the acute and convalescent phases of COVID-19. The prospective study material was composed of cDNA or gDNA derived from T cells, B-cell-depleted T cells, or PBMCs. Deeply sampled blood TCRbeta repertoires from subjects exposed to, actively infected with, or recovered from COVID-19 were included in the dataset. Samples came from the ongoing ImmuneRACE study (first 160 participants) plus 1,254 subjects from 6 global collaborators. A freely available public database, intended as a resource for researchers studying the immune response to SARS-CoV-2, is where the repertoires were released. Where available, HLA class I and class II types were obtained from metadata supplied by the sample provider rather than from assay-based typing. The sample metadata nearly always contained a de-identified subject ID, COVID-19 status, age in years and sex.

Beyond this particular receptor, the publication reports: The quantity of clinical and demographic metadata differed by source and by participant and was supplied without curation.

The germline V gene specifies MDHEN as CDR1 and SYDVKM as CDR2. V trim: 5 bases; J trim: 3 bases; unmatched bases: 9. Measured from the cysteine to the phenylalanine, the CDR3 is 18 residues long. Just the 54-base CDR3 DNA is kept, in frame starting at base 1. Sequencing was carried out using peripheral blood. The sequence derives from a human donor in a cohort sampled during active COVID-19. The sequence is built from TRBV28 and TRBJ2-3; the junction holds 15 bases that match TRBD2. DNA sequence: TGTGCCAGCAGTGGGACTAGCGGGGGGTCAATTTCAACAGATACGCAGTATTTT. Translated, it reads CASSGTSGGSISTDTQYF.